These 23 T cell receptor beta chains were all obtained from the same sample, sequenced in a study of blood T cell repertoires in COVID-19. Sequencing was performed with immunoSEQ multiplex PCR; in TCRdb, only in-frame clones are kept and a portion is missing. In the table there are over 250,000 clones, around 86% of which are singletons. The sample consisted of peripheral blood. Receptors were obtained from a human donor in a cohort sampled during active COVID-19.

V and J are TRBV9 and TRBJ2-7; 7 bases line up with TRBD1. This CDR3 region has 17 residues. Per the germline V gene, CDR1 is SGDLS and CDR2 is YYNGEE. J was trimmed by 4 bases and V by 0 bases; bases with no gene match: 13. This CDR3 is CASSVDSRGQSPYEQYF. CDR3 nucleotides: TGTGCCAGCAGCGTAGATAGCCGGGGACAGTCCCCATACGAGCAGTACTTC.

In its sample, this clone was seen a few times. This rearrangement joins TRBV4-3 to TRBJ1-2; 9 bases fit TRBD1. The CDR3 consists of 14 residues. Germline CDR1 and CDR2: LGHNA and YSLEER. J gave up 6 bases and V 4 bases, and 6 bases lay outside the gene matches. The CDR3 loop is CASSRGQGLDGYTF. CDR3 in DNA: TGCGCCAGCAGCCGGGGACAGGGTTTGGATGGCTACACCTTC.

CDR3 sequence: CASSLDGTVIAYEQYF. The CDR3 nucleotides are TGTGCCAGCAGCTTAGACGGGACAGTTATTGCCTACGAGCAGTACTTC. V and J are TRBV7-9 and TRBJ2-7, with 7 bases identical to TRBD1. The CDR3 covers 16 residues. After removal of 1 base from V and 2 bases from J, the junction contained 8 bases not matched to a gene. CDR1 is SEHNR, CDR2 FQNEAQ, per germline (reference sequence).

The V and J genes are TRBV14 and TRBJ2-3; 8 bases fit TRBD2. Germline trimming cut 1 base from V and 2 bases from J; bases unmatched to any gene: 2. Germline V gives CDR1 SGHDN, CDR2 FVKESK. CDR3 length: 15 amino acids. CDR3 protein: CASSQVSGITDTQYF. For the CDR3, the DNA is TGTGCCAGCAGCCAAGTTAGCGGGATCACAGATACGCAGTATTTT.

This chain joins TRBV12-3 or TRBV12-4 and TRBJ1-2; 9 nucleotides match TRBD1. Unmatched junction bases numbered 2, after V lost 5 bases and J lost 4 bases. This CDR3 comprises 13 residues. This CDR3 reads CASSPGQGYGYTF. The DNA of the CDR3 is TGTGCCAGCAGTCCGGGACAGGGCTATGGCTACACCTTC.

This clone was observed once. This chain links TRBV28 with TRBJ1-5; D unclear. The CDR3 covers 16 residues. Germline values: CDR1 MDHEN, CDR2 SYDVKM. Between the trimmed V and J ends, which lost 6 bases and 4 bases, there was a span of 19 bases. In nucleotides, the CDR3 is TGTGCCAGCAGGGGTTATTTGGAGGTGCGGAATCAGCCCCAGCATTTT. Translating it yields CASRGYLEVRNQPQHF.

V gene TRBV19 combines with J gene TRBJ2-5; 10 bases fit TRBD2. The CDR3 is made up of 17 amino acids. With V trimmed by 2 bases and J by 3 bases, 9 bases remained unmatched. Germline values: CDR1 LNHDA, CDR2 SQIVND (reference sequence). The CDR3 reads CASSIKSLAGVKETQYF. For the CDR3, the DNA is TGTGCCAGTAGTATAAAAAGCCTAGCGGGAGTGAAAGAGACCCAGTACTTC.

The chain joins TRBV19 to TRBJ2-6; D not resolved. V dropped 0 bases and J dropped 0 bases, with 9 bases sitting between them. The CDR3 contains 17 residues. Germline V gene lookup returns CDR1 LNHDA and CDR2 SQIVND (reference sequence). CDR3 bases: TGTGCCAGTAGTATAGAGTACTCTTACTCTGGGGCCAACGTCCTGACTTTC. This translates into CASSIEYSYSGANVLTF.

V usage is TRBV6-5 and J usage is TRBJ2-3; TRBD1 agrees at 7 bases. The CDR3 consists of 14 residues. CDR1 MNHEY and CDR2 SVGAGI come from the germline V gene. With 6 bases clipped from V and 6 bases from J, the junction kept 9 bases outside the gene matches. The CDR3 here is CASSRYQGVDTQYF. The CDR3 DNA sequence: TGTGCCAGCAGCCGGTACCAGGGGGTTGATACGCAGTATTTT.

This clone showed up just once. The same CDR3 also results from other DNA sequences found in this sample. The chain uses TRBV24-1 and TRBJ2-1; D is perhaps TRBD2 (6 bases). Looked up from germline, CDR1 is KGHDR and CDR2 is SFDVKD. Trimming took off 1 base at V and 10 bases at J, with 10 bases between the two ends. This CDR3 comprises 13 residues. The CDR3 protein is CATSDFAGNEQFF. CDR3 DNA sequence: TGTGCCACCAGTGATTTTGCGGGAAACGAGCAGTTCTTC.

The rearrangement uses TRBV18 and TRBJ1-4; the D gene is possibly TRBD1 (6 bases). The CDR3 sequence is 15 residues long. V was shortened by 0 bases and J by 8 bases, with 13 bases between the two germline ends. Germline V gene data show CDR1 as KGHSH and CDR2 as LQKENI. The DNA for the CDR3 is TGTGCCAGCTCACCACCGCAAGGTCAGGGGGAAAAACTGTTTTTT. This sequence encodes CASSPPQGQGEKLFF.

CDR3: CASSQSNQPQHF. The CDR3 nucleotides are TGTGCCAGCAGTCAGAGCAATCAGCCCCAGCATTTT. The chain couples TRBV12-3 or TRBV12-4 to TRBJ1-5; no clear D gene. CDR3 length: 12 residues. The V end lost 5 bases, the J end lost 1 base, and 3 bases lay between the germline ends.

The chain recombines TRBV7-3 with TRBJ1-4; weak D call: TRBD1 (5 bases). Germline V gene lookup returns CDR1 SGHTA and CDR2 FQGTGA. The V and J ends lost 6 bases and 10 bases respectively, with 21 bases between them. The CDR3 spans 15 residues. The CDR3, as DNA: TGTGCCAGCAGTTTGGAAGGCGGGGCAGGGCGAAAACTGTTTTTT. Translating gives CASSLEGGAGRKLFF.

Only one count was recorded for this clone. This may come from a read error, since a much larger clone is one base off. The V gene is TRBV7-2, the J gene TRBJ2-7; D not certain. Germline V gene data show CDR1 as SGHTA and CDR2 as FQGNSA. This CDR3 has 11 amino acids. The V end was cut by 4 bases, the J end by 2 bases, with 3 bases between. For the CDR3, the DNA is TGTGCCAGCAGCTCCACCTACGAGCAGTACTTC. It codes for CASSSTYEQYF. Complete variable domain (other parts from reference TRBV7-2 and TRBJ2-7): GAGVSQSPSNKVTEKGKDVELRCDPISGHTALYWYRQSLGQGLEFLIYFQGNSAPDKSGLPSDRFSAERTGGSVSTLTIQRTQQEDSAVYLCASSSTYEQYFGPGTRLTVT.

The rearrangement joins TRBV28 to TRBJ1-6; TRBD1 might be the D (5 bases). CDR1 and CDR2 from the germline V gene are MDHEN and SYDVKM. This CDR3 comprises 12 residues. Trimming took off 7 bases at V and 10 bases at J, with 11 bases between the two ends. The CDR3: CASNGGISPLHF. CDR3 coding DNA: TGTGCCAGCAACGGGGGAATATCACCCCTCCACTTT. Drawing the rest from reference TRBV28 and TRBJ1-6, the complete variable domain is DVKVTQSSRYLVKRTGEKVFLECVQDMDHENMFWYRQDPGLGLRLIYFSYDVKMKEKGDIPEGYSVSREKKERFSLILESASTNQTSMYLCASNGGISPLHFGNGTRLTVT.

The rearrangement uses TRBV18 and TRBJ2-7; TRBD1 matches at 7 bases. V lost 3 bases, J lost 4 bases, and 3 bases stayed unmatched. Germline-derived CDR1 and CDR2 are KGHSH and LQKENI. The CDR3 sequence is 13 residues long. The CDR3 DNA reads TGTGCCAGCTCACCCGGGACAGAATACGAGCAGTACTTC. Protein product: CASSPGTEYEQYF.

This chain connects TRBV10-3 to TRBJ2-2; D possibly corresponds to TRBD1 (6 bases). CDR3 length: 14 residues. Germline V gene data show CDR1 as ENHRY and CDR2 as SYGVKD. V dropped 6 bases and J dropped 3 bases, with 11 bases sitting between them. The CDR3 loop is CAIRRGTDTGELFF. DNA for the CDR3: TGTGCCATCAGAAGGGGGACGGACACCGGGGAGCTGTTTTTT.

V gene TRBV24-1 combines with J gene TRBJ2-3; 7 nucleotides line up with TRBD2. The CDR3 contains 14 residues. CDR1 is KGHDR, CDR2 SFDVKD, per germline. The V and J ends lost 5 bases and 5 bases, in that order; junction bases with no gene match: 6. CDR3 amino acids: CATSAAGVKDTQYF. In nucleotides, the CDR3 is TGTGCCACCAGTGCTGCGGGAGTAAAAGATACGCAGTATTTT.

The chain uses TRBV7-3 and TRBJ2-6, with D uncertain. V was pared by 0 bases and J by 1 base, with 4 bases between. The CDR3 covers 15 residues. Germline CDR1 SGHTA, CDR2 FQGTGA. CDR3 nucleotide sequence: TGTGCCAGCAGCTTAACTAATTCTGGGGCCAACGTCCTGACTTTC. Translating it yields CASSLTNSGANVLTF.

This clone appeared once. CDR3 protein: CASSPTGAGANVLTF. For the CDR3, the DNA is TGCGCCAGCAGCCCCACAGGGGCTGGGGCCAACGTCCTGACTTTC. V gene TRBV4-1 combines with J gene TRBJ2-6; 7 bases agree with TRBD1. Germline trimming cut 4 bases from V and 2 bases from J; bases unmatched to any gene: 2. This CDR3 has 15 residues. Germline V gene data show CDR1 as MGHRA and CDR2 as YSYEKL.

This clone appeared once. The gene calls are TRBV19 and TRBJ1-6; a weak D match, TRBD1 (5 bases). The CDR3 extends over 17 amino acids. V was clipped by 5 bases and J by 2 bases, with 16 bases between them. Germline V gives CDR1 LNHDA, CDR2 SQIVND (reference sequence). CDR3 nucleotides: TGTGCCAGTAGTGCGTACAGGATAGGAACCTATAATTCACCCCTCCACTTT. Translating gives CASSAYRIGTYNSPLHF.

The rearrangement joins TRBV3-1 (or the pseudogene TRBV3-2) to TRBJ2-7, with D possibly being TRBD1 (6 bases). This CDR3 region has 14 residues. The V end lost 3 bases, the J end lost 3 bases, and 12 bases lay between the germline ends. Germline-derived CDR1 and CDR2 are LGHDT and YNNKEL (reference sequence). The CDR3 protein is CASSHAPGHYEQYF. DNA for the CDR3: TGTGCCAGCAGCCACGCCCCGGGACACTACGAGCAGTACTTC.

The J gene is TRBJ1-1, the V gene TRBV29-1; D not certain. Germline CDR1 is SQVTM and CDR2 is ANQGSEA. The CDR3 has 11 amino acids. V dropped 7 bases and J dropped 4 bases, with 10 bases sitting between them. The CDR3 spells CSADRGTEAFF. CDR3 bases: TGCAGCGCCGATCGGGGCACTGAAGCTTTCTTT.